The 28 T cell receptor beta chains below were found in one sample sequenced in a study of Graves' ophthalmopathy and Graves' hyperthyroidism. Amplifying from RNA transcripts, the study obtained TCR beta CDR3 regions. Scientists carried out first-round RT-PCR using HTBI primers and then a second-round multiplex PCR. TCRdb processed the multiplex PCR reads anew with MiXCR; each CDR3 protein has one entry. In the table there are 200,000 to 300,000 distinct CDR3 sequences, approximately 42% of which are singletons. Sequencing was performed on peripheral blood. The receptors derive from an adult man with Graves' ophthalmopathy.

In its sample, this clonotype was seen a few times. The chain uses TRBV7-2 and TRBJ1-1, with 8 bases that match TRBD1. The CDR3 runs 14 residues. Germline V gene data show CDR1 as SGHTA and CDR2 as FQGNSA. J lost 0 bases, V lost 5 bases, and 2 bases had no gene match. CDR3 protein: CASSRTGMNTEAFF. DNA of the CDR3: TGTGCCAGCAGCCGGACAGGGATGAACACTGAAGCTTTCTTT.

This chain links TRBV28 with TRBJ1-5; no clear D. Germline assignment: CDR1 MDHEN and CDR2 SYDVKM. V dropped 1 base and J dropped 16 bases, with 11 bases sitting between them. The CDR3 consists of 11 residues. The CDR3: CASSLLQEFHF. The CDR3 DNA is TGTGCCAGCAGTTTATTGCAAGAGTTTCATTTT.

This chain links TRBV10-3 with TRBJ2-7; 7 bases agree with TRBD2. This CDR3 has 18 amino acids. Germline lookup yields CDR1 ENHRY and CDR2 SYGVKD. V dropped 10 bases and J dropped 1; count of bases not matched to a gene: 22. The CDR3 DNA follows: TGTGCCAGCAGCCATGACGGGAACCTAGCGGCCATGTCCTACGAGCAGTACTTC. Protein sequence: CASSHDGNLAAMSYEQYF.

There are a few counts of this clonotype. CDR3 loop: CASRSGLSYEQYF. The CDR3 coding sequence is TGTGCCAGCAGGTCAGGATTGTCCTACGAGCAGTACTTC. The chain is built from TRBV2 and TRBJ2-7; D call uncertain. Trimming removed 6 bases from V and 1 base from J, with 10 bases in between. This CDR3 region has 13 residues. Germline V gene sequence: CDR1 SNHLY, CDR2 FYNNEI.

The chain has TRBV9 and TRBJ1-6, with TRBD1 identical over 7 bases. The junction had 8 bases not matched to a gene; V was cut back by 5 bases and J by 6 bases. CDR1 is SGDLS and CDR2 is YYNGEE in the germline V gene. This CDR3 region has 15 residues. As DNA, the CDR3 is TGTGCCAGCAGTCCACGCCGACAGGGTAATTCACCCCTCCACTTT. Its protein product is CASSPRRQGNSPLHF. Based on the CDR3 plus reference TRBV9 and TRBJ1-6, the full variable domain is DSGVTQTPKHLITATGQRVTLRCSPRSGDLSVYWYQQSLDQGLQFLIQYYNGEERAKGNILERFSAQQFPDLHSELNLSSLELGDSALYFCASSPRRQGNSPLHFGNGTRLTVT.

This clonotype showed up just once. This rearrangement joins TRBV20-1 to TRBJ1-4, with D hard to call. Germline lookup yields CDR1 DFQATT and CDR2 SNEGSKA (reference sequence). The V gene lost 4 bases and the J gene lost 8 bases, with 11 bases spanning the gap. This CDR3 contains 12 residues. CDR3 loop: CSAKVTGEKLFF. CDR3 nucleotides: TGCAGTGCTAAAGTGACTGGGGAAAAACTGTTTTTT.

This clonotype was counted between two and nine times. The rearrangement joins TRBV20-1 to TRBJ2-5, with a weak D call TRBD2 (7 bases). CDR1 DFQATT and CDR2 SNEGSKA come from the germline V gene (reference sequence). The CDR3 totals 13 residues. Trimming removed 7 bases at V and 5 bases at J, with 17 bases between. CDR3 loop: CSGRGGARETQYF. The CDR3 region has the DNA TGCAGTGGCCGAGGGGGGGCGAGGGAGACCCAGTACTTC.

The genes are TRBV4-1 and TRBJ1-2, with D possibly being TRBD1 (6 bases). Trimming removed 0 bases at V and 7 bases at J, with 12 bases between. This CDR3 has 14 residues. CDR1 MGHRA and CDR2 YSYEKL come from the germline V gene. The CDR3 coding sequence is TGCGCCAGCAGCCAAGATTCTGGGGGCAGTGGCTACACCTTC. Translated, it gives CASSQDSGGSGYTF.

Points on this clonotype: At one of its ends the junction is not consistent with the germline gene, which may arise from a read error. The chain couples TRBV20-1 to TRBJ1-2, with 9 bases that match TRBD1. The germline gives CDR1 DFQATT, CDR2 SNEGSKA (reference sequence). This CDR3 spans 13 amino acids. The CDR3 reads CSAPGQGFQGPSF. The CDR3 nucleotides are TGCAGTGCTCCGGGACAGGGCTTCCAAGGGCCTTCCTTC.

This clonotype was found many times. The chain joins TRBV29-1 to TRBJ2-7; TRBD2 aligns across 13 bases. The germline V gene has CDR1 SQVTM and CDR2 ANQGSEA. The CDR3 is 13 residues long. J gave up 3 bases and V 6 bases, and 2 bases lay outside the gene matches. The CDR3 loop reads CSVRLAGGYEQYF. Here the CDR3 DNA reads TGCAGCGTACGACTAGCGGGAGGCTACGAGCAGTACTTC.

In nucleotides, the CDR3 is TGTGCCAGCAAGGTGGCAGGGTCCAGCAAGCCCCAGCATTTT. This sequence encodes CASKVAGSSKPQHF. The rearrangement links TRBV2 to TRBJ1-5; tentatively, D is TRBD1 (5 bases). Deletions cut 7 bases from V and 8 bases from J, with 18 bases between. This CDR3 has 14 amino acids. Germline CDR1 and CDR2: SNHLY and FYNNEI.

This clonotype was counted only a few times. This chain connects TRBV6-4 to TRBJ2-2; D uncertain. The germline CDR1 and CDR2 sequences are MRHNA and SNTAGT. V lost 2 bases, J lost 4 bases, and 8 bases lay in between. The CDR3 extends over 14 amino acids. Here the CDR3 DNA reads TGTGCCAGCAGTGACGGGGTTACCACCGGGGAGCTGTTTTTT. This sequence encodes CASSDGVTTGELFF.

This clonotype appeared a few times. The chain joins TRBV6-5 to TRBJ1-5; no clear D. Trimming left V 0 bases short and J 5 bases short, with 5 bases between. The CDR3 runs to 13 residues. From germline, CDR1 is MNHEY and CDR2 SVGAGI. The CDR3 coding sequence is TGTGCCAGCAGTTACTCGTGGGATCAGCCCCAGCATTTT. Its protein product is CASSYSWDQPQHF.

A few counts support this clonotype. This chain links TRBV6-1 with TRBJ1-5, with a weak D call TRBD1 (5 bases). The CDR3 length is 15 residues. Germline CDR1 and CDR2: MNHNS and SASEGT. V lost 2 bases and J 3 bases, leaving 11 bases between the germline ends. This CDR3 reads CASSEQGVNNQPQHF. DNA for the CDR3: TGTGCCAGCAGTGAACAGGGCGTAAACAATCAGCCCCAGCATTTT.

The chain is built from TRBV29-1 and TRBJ1-2; weak D call: TRBD1 (6 bases). The germline V and J ends were trimmed by 4 bases and 7 bases, with 13 bases remaining between them. Germline lookup yields CDR1 SQVTM and CDR2 ANQGSEA. CDR3 size: 12 residues. CDR3 sequence: CSVGGRGIGYTF. As DNA, the CDR3 is TGCAGCGTTGGGGGCAGGGGAATTGGCTACACCTTC.

This clonotype was counted many times. The chain employs TRBV25-1 and TRBJ1-1; a weak D match, TRBD1 (6 bases). Per the germline V gene, CDR1 is MGHDK and CDR2 is SYGVNS. The CDR3 extends over 14 amino acids. The germline V and J ends were trimmed by 5 bases and 4 bases, with 14 bases remaining between them. The CDR3: CASSPQGRGTEAFF. The CDR3 coding sequence is TGTGCCAGCAGTCCACAGGGAAGGGGCACTGAAGCTTTCTTT.

This clonotype was detected only a few times. This sequence joins TRBV6-5 and TRBJ1-1; D is ambiguous. Trimming shortened V by 6 bases and J by 5 bases, and 19 bases separated the two germline ends. The CDR3 sequence is 15 residues long. Germline CDR1 reads MNHEY; CDR2 reads SVGAGI. The CDR3 spells CASSPRRVSRTEAFF. CDR3 nucleotide sequence: TGTGCCAGCAGCCCCAGACGGGTGAGTCGGACTGAAGCTTTCTTT.

As regards this clonotype: A much larger clone differs by one base, so this may be a read error. The final CDR3 position lacks the conserved phenylalanine or tryptophan, pointing to a likely read error. The rearrangement links TRBV29-1 to TRBJ1-2; 8 nucleotides match TRBD1. J gave up 6 bases and V 7 bases, and 13 bases lay outside the gene matches. There are 14 residues in the CDR3. Germline loops: CDR1 SQVTM, CDR2 ANQGSEA. CDR3 coding DNA: TGCAGCGGTTCAATCCCGGACAGGGCGCATGGCTACACCCTC. It yields the protein CSGSIPDRAHGYTL.

The V and J genes are TRBV4-1 and TRBJ2-2; TRBD1 is a possible D gene (6 bases). Trimming stripped 6 bases from V and 2 bases from J, with 7 bases between. In germline, CDR1 is MGHRA, CDR2 YSYEKL. The CDR3 runs 13 residues. Here the CDR3 reads CASRGQNTGELFF. The CDR3 nucleotides are TGCGCCAGCAGGGGACAAAACACCGGGGAGCTGTTTTTT.

In its sample, this clonotype was seen a few times. Here the CDR3 DNA reads TGTGCCAGCAGCAGAAAAGGGGTCCTGGGGTCTCACGAGCAGTACTTC. Translation: CASSRKGVLGSHEQYF. The V call is TRBV9, the J call TRBJ2-7; tentatively, D is TRBD1 (5 bases). This CDR3 region has 16 residues. The germline gives CDR1 SGDLS, CDR2 YYNGEE. Deletions cut 4 bases from V and 5 bases from J, with 22 bases between.

For this clonotype: A much larger clone lies a single base off, so this may be a read error. The conserved final phenylalanine or tryptophan is absent from the CDR3, which likely points to a read error. The chain is built from TRBV24-1 and TRBJ1-1, with 10 bases fitting TRBD1. V was pared by 2 bases and J by 7 bases, with 6 bases of the junction left unmatched. Germline loops: CDR1 KGHDR, CDR2 SFDVKD. The CDR3 runs 15 residues. The CDR3 loop is CATSDSGTGVNEAFL. CDR3 sequence (DNA): TGTGCCACCAGTGATTCCGGGACAGGGGTCAATGAAGCTTTCCTT.

In this sample, this clonotype turned up a few times. The chain links TRBV12-3 or TRBV12-4 to TRBJ2-7; D remains unclear. The CDR3 totals 14 residues. Trimming removed 1 base from V and 6 bases from J, with 13 bases in between. The CDR3 sequence: CASSLEVGSLEQYF. CDR3 bases: TGTGCCAGCAGTTTAGAGGTTGGTAGTCTCGAGCAGTACTTC.

This clonotype has more than one count but fewer than ten. J is TRBJ2-5 and V is TRBV12-3 or TRBV12-4; D gene uncertain. With 3 bases removed from V and 5 bases from J, the gap between germline ends came to 16 bases. There are 15 residues in the CDR3. The CDR3 DNA sequence: TGTGCCAGCAGTTTTGGCGGCCGTGTCCCCGAGACCCAGTACTTC. Protein product: CASSFGGRVPETQYF.

This clonotype was recorded many times. The rearrangement links TRBV11-3 to TRBJ2-5; a weak D match, TRBD2 (5 bases). Germline CDR1 and CDR2: SGHNT and YENEEA. This CDR3 spans 13 amino acids. V dropped 1 base and J dropped 5 bases, with 8 bases sitting between them. CDR3 protein: CASSLGGSETQYF. For the CDR3, the DNA is TGTGCCAGCAGCTTAGGAGGGAGTGAGACCCAGTACTTC.

The CDR3 DNA follows: TGCAGTGCTAGGGAGGGTCTACAAGAGACCCAGTACTTC. Residues: CSAREGLQETQYF. The chain is built from TRBV20-1 and TRBJ2-5; TRBD2 might be the D (6 bases). Trimming removed 3 bases from V and 2 bases from J, with 10 bases in between. Germline V gene sequence: CDR1 DFQATT, CDR2 SNEGSKA (reference sequence). The CDR3 contains 13 residues.

This clonotype was detected only a few times. The chain uses TRBV10-3 and TRBJ1-5; a weak D match, TRBD1 (6 bases). Germline V lookup: CDR1 ENHRY, CDR2 SYGVKD. The CDR3 is 12 amino acids. The CDR3 spells CAARGTNQPQHF. DNA for the CDR3: TGTGCGGCGAGGGGGACCAATCAGCCCCAGCATTTT.

The chain employs TRBV12-3 or TRBV12-4 and TRBJ1-1, with D uncertain. The length of the CDR3 is 11 residues. V lost 8 bases to trimming and J lost 7 bases, with 11 bases between them. This CDR3 is CASRILGEAFF. For the CDR3, the DNA is TGTGCCAGCCGGATATTAGGTGAAGCTTTCTTT.

Ten or more counts support this clonotype. The J gene is TRBJ1-1, the V gene TRBV29-1; D is undetermined. Trimming took off 5 bases at V and 4 bases at J, with 8 bases between the two ends. The CDR3 sequence is 11 residues long. Per the germline V gene, CDR1 is SQVTM and CDR2 is ANQGSEA. The CDR3 sequence is CSVSHATEAFF. The CDR3 nucleotides read TGCAGCGTTTCCCACGCCACTGAAGCTTTCTTT.